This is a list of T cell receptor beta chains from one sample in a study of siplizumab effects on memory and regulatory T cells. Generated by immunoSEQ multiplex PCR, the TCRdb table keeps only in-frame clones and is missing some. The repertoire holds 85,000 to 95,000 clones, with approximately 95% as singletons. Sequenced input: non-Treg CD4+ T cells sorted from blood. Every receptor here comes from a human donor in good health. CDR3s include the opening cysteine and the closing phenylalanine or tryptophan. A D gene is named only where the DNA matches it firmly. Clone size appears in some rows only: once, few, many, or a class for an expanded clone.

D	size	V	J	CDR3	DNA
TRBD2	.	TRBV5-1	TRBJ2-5	CASSLSGGMETQYF	TGCGCCAGCAGCTTGTCGGGGGGTATGGAGACCCAGTACTTC
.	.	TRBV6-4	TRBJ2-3	CASSESAGLTDTQYF	TGTGCCAGCAGTGAGTCTGCGGGCCTCACAGATACGCAGTATTTT
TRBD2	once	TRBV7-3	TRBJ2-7	CASSLTGGYEQYF	TGTGCCAGCAGCTTAACGGGAGGGTACGAGCAGTACTTC
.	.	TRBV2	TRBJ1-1	CASSGIISAEAFF	TGTGCCAGCAGTGGAATAATTAGCGCTGAAGCTTTCTTT
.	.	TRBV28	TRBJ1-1	CASSLFIGIGTEAFF	TGTGCCAGCAGTTTATTTATAGGGATAGGTACTGAAGCTTTCTTT
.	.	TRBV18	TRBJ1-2	CASSTLDSTYGYTF	TGTGCCAGCTCTACCCTGGACAGCACCTATGGCTACACCTTC
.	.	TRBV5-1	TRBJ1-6	CASSLTGSGSPLHF	TGCGCCAGCAGCTTGACAGGGAGTGGTTCACCCCTCCACTTT
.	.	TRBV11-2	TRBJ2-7	CASSLGDPPYEQYF	TGTGCCAGCAGCTTAGGGGACCCCCCCTACGAGCAGTACTTC
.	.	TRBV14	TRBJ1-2	CASSQEGQPNYGYTF	TGTGCCAGCAGCCAAGAAGGCCAGCCTAACTATGGCTACACCTTC
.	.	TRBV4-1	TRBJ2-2	CASSQFRHRDDTGELFF	TGCGCCAGCAGCCAATTCAGACACCGCGACGACACCGGGGAGCTGTTTTTT
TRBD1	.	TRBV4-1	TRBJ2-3	CASSQGTGGRNTQYF	TGCGCCAGCAGCCAAGGGACAGGGGGCAGGAATACGCAGTATTTT
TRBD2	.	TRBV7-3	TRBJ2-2	CASSKHARGGGTGELFF	TGTGCCAGCAGCAAACACGCGAGGGGCGGGGGCACCGGGGAGCTGTTTTTT
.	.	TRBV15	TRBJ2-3	CATSRDLAGSDTQYF	TGTGCCACCAGCAGAGATCTAGCCGGATCAGATACGCAGTATTTT
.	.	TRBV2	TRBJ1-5	CASSKQINQPQHF	TGTGCCAGCAGTAAACAGATCAATCAGCCCCAGCATTTT
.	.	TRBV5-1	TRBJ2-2	CASSLSRSNTGELFF	TGCGCCAGCAGCTTGTCCAGGAGTAACACCGGGGAGCTGTTTTTT
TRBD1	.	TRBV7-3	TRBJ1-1	CASSSHRGQDTEAFF	TGTGCCAGCAGCTCCCACAGGGGGCAGGACACTGAAGCTTTCTTT
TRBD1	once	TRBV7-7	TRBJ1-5	CASSHGKTGFIGQPQHF	TGTGCTAGCAGCCACGGAAAGACAGGGTTTATAGGTCAGCCCCAGCATTTT
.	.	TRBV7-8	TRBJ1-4	CASSFQAWREKLFF	TGTGCCAGCAGCTTCCAGGCCTGGCGTGAAAAACTGTTTTTT
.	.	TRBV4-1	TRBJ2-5	CASSPGLQETQYF	TGCGCCAGCAGCCCCGGACTTCAAGAGACCCAGTACTTC
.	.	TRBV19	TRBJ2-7	CASRSGDSYVQEQYF	TGTGCCAGTCGTAGTGGAGACAGTTATGTTCAAGAGCAGTACTTC
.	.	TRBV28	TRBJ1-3	CATENSGNTIYF	TGTGCCACAGAAAACTCTGGAAACACCATATATTTT
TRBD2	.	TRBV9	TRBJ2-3	CASSVSSGAAPDTQYF	TGTGCCAGCAGCGTATCTAGCGGGGCTGCGCCAGATACGCAGTATTTT
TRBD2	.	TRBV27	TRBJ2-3	CASSPGTSGRTDTQYF	TGTGCCAGCAGTCCAGGGACTAGCGGCCGCACAGATACGCAGTATTTT
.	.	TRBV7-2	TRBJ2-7	CASSSTVSYEQYF	TGTGCCAGCAGCTCGACAGTCTCTTACGAGCAGTACTTC
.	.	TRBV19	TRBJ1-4	CASSVAGSRREKLFF	TGTGCCAGTAGTGTAGCAGGGAGTCGGAGAGAAAAACTGTTTTTT
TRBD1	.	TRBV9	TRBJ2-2	CASSDRTGGFGELFF	TGTGCCAGCAGCGACAGGACAGGGGGGTTCGGGGAGCTGTTTTTT
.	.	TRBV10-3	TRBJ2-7	CAISHSYEQYF	TGTGCCATCAGCCACTCCTACGAGCAGTACTTC
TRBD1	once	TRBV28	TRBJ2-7	CASSSLHGQGTGF	TGTGCCAGCAGTTCCCTACATGGACAGGGCACAGGCTTC
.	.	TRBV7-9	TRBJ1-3	CASSLQLAIGAPSGNTIYF	TGTGCCAGCAGCTTACAATTAGCTATAGGGGCGCCCTCTGGAAACACCATATATTTT
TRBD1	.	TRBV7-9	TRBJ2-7	CASSSTGVPYEQYF	TGTGCCAGCAGCTCGACAGGGGTCCCCTACGAGCAGTACTTC
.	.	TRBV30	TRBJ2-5	CAWRQGETQYF	TGTGCCTGGAGACAAGGCGAGACCCAGTACTTC
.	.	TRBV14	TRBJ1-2	CASSQVSGTNYGYTF	TGTGCCAGCAGCCAAGTATCTGGGACCAACTATGGCTACACCTTC
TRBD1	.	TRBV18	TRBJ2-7	CASSPLGQGYEQYF	TGTGCCAGCTCACCACTCGGACAGGGGTACGAGCAGTACTTC
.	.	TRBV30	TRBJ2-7	CAWSVGAGAYEQYF	TGTGCCTGGAGTGTAGGGGCCGGTGCCTACGAGCAGTACTTC
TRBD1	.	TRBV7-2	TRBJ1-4	CASSGQTGVNEKLFF	TGTGCCAGCAGCGGACAAACAGGGGTTAATGAAAAACTGTTTTTT
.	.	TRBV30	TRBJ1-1	CAWTYRTANMNTEAFF	TGTGCCTGGACCTATCGGACAGCGAATATGAACACTGAAGCTTTCTTT
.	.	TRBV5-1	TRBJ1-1	CASSLAVNTEAFF	TGCGCCAGCAGCTTGGCTGTGAACACTGAAGCTTTCTTT
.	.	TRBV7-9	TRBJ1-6	CASRDRQRSPLHF	TGTGCCAGCAGAGACCGACAGAGATCACCCCTCCACTTT
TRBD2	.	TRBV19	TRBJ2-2	CASSLTGTSTGELFF	TGTGCCAGTAGTTTAACCGGGACTAGCACCGGGGAGCTGTTTTTT
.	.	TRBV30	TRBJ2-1	CAWSVLAEQFF	TGTGCCTGGAGTGTACTAGCCGAGCAGTTCTTC
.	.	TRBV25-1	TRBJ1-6	CASSGVGVGSPLHF	TGTGCCAGCAGTGGGGTCGGGGTCGGCTCACCCCTCCACTTT
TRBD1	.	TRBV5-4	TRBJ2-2	CASSLGTGSTGELFF	TGTGCCAGCAGCCTCGGGACAGGGAGCACCGGGGAGCTGTTTTTT
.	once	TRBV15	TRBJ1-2	CATSRDTPKNGYTF	TGTGCCACCAGCAGAGATACACCTAAGAACGGCTACACCTTC
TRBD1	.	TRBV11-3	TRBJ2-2	CASSSRQGEDTGELFF	TGTGCCAGCAGCTCCAGACAGGGAGAGGACACCGGGGAGCTGTTTTTT
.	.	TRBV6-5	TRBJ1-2	CASSYSTVNYGYTF	TGTGCCAGCAGTTACTCGACAGTTAACTATGGCTACACCTTC
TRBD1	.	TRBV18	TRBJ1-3	CASSPQGVLGNTIYF	TGTGCCAGCTCACCCCAGGGGGTTCTTGGAAACACCATATATTTT
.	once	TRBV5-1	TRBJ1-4	CASSWGSDATNEKLFF	TGCGCCAGCAGCTGGGGGAGCGACGCAACTAATGAAAAACTGTTTTTT
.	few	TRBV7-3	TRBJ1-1	CASSLNVVGTEAFF	TGTGCCAGCAGCTTAAACGTCGTGGGCACTGAAGCTTTCTTT
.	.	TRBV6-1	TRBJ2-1	CASSGTVARSYNEQFF	TGTGCCAGCAGTGGAACTGTAGCACGGTCCTACAATGAGCAGTTCTTC
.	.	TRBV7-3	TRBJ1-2	CASSPGAGEYGYTF	TGTGCCAGCAGCCCCGGGGCAGGGGAATATGGCTACACCTTC
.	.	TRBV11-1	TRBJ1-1	CASSLRGGDTEAFF	TGTGCCAGCAGCTTACGGGGCGGGGACACTGAAGCTTTCTTT
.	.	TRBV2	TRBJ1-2	CASQNGDTNGYTF	TGTGCCAGCCAGAACGGAGATACCAATGGCTACACCTTC
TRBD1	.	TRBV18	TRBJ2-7	CASSRGQGFGEQYF	TGTGCCAGCTCCCGGGGACAGGGGTTTGGCGAGCAGTACTTC
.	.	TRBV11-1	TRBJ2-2	CASSFYFGTGELFF	TGTGCCAGCAGCTTTTATTTTGGCACCGGGGAGCTGTTTTTT